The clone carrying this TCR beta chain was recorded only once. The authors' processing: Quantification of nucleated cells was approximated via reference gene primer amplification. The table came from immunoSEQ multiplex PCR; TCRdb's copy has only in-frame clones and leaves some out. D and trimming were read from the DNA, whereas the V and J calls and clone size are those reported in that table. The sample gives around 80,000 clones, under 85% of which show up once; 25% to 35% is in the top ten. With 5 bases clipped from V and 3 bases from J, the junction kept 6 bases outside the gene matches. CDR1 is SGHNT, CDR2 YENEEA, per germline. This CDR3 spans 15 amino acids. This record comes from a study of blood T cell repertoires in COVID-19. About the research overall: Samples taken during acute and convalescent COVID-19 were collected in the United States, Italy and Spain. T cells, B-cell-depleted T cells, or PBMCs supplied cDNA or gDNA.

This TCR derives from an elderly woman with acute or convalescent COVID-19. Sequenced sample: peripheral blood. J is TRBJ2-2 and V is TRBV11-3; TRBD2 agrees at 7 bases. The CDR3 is CASSPRLAHTGELFF. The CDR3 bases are TGTGCCAGCAGCCCACGACTAGCTCACACCGGGGAGCTGTTTTTT.